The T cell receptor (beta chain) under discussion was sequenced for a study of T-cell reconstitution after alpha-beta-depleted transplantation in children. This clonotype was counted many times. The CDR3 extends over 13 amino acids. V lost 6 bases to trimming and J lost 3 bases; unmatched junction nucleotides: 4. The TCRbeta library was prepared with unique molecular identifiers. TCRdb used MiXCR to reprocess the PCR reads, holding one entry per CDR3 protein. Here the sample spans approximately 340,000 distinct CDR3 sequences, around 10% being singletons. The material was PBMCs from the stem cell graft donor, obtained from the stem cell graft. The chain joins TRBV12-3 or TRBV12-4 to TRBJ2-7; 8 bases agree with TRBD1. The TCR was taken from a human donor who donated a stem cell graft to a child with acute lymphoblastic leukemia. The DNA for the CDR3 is TGTGCCAGCAGGGAGACAGGGGTCTACGAGCAGTACTTC. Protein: CASRETGVYEQYF.